This entry lists 24 T cell receptor beta chains sequenced from one sample in a study of regulatory T cells in long-lasting Graves disease. According to the study, TCR beta libraries were built with iRepertoire HTBI primers and CDR3-region Arm-PCR. MiXCR, applied by TCRdb to the multiplex PCR reads, yields one record per CDR3 protein. Among about 540,000 distinct CDR3 sequences listed, roughly 14% were seen once. Time point indicated: newly diagnosed GD, antithyroid drugs for less than 3 months. RNA isolated from PBMCs was used to make the TCR library. These data also formed part of another study, on T cells in Graves' hyperthyroidism and ophthalmopathy.

The input for sequencing was peripheral blood mononuclear cells (PBMCs), taken at new diagnosis, from a patient treated with antithyroid drugs. These receptors were taken from a man aged 30 to 45 with Graves disease.

The chain is built from TRBV3-1 and TRBJ2-1, with 10 bases fitting TRBD2. Germline V gene sequence: CDR1 LGHDT, CDR2 YNNKEL (reference sequence). V shed 4 bases, J shed 2 bases, and the junction held 2 bases outside the gene matches. The CDR3 spans 15 residues. The CDR3: CASSPGLAPYNEQFF. Written as DNA, the CDR3 is TGTGCCAGCAGCCCGGGACTAGCGCCCTACAATGAGCAGTTCTTC.

The rearrangement joins TRBV11-2 to TRBJ2-7, with D maybe TRBD1 (7 bases). V was clipped by 4 bases and J by 1 base, with 20 bases between them. CDR1 is SGHAT, CDR2 FQNNGV, per germline. The CDR3 is 17 amino acids. Here the CDR3 reads CASSSGRLRDSSYEQYF. The CDR3, as DNA: TGTGCCAGCAGCTCCGGGCGGTTGCGGGACAGTTCCTACGAGCAGTACTTC.

There are many counts of this clonotype. V usage is TRBV7-2 and J usage is TRBJ2-7; 11 nucleotides agree with TRBD2. Germline V gene data show CDR1 as SGHTA and CDR2 as FQGNSA. Trimming cost V 4 bases and J 3 bases; bases outside gene matches: 8. The CDR3 is made up of 16 amino acids. In DNA, the CDR3 is TGTGCCAGCAGCTCCTTACTAGCGGGAGACAACTACGAGCAGTACTTC. Encoded protein: CASSSLLAGDNYEQYF.

This clonotype was found a few times. V gene TRBV5-1 combines with J gene TRBJ2-5, with 7 bases lining up with TRBD2. Germline values: CDR1 SGHRS, CDR2 YFSETQ. The V segment lost 0 bases and the J segment 4 bases; nucleotides outside the gene matches: 9. CDR3 length: 16 amino acids. The CDR3 DNA follows: TGCGCCAGCAGCTTGGAAGCGGGAACAGTCCGAGAGACCCAGTACTTC. Translating it yields CASSLEAGTVRETQYF.

This clonotype was counted at least ten times. The rearrangement joins TRBV12-3 or TRBV12-4 to TRBJ1-1, with D maybe TRBD1 (6 bases). This CDR3 contains 17 residues. Trimming shortened V by 0 bases and J by 4 bases, and 18 bases separated the two germline ends. Written as DNA, the CDR3 is TGTGCCAGCAGTTTAGCAGGGGATTTGAGGGGGGGCACTGAAGCTTTCTTT. Translating it yields CASSLAGDLRGGTEAFF.

This chain links TRBV7-2 with TRBJ2-7, with 11 bases aligning to TRBD2. This CDR3 has 15 residues. The V segment lost 5 bases and the J segment 7 bases; nucleotides outside the gene matches: 10. Per the germline V gene, CDR1 is SGHTA and CDR2 is FQGNSA. As DNA, the CDR3 is TGTGCCAGCAGCCGACTAGCGGGGCCCTCTAGGGAGCAGTACTTC. Its protein product is CASSRLAGPSREQYF.

The table lists this clonotype with many counts. This chain links TRBV29-1 with TRBJ2-7; D not resolved. CDR3 length: 13 amino acids. CDR1 and CDR2 from the germline V gene are SQVTM and ANQGSEA. V lost 3 bases to trimming and J lost 1 base, with 10 bases between them. CDR3 nucleotide sequence: TGCAGCGTTGACGTCGGCCAGTCCTACGAGCAGTACTTC. Its translation: CSVDVGQSYEQYF.

At least ten counts were recorded for this clonotype. This rearrangement joins TRBV12-3 or TRBV12-4 to TRBJ2-2; 9 bases fit TRBD1. The J segment lost 2 bases and the V segment lost 5 bases, leaving 9 bases of the junction unmatched. This CDR3 contains 17 residues. The CDR3 DNA reads as TGTGCCAGCAGTACCCCGGACAGGGGCCTCAACACCGGGGAGCTGTTTTTT. Amino acid sequence: CASSTPDRGLNTGELFF.

This clonotype was seen only a few times. The chain is built from TRBV30 and TRBJ1-4; 7 bases match TRBD1. The CDR3 covers 13 residues. CDR1 and CDR2 (germline): GTSNPN, SVGIG (reference sequence). The CDR3 DNA is TGTGGAACCCGGACAGGCGGGACTGAAAAACTGTTTTTT. Translated: CGTRTGGTEKLFF.

Remarks on this clonotype: The junction departs from the called germline gene at one end, perhaps through a read error. The chain uses TRBV6-1 and TRBJ1-4; the D is unclear. The CDR3 length is 14 residues. Germline V gene data show CDR1 as MNHNS and CDR2 as SASEGT. In nucleotides, the CDR3 is TGTGCCACCATTAAGGGAGATATTAATGAAAAACCGTTTTTT. It translates to CATIKGDINEKPFF.

The table lists this clonotype with many counts. This chain joins TRBV6-2 or TRBV6-3 and TRBJ2-1; 8 bases are shared with TRBD1. The J segment lost 2 bases and the V segment lost 2 bases, leaving 2 bases of the junction unmatched. Germline CDR1 MNHEY, CDR2 SVGEGT. The CDR3 loop spans 15 amino acids. CDR3 sequence reads: CASSYGQGTYNEQFF. The DNA of the CDR3 is TGTGCCAGCAGTTACGGACAGGGAACCTACAATGAGCAGTTCTTC.

This clonotype was counted many times. The CDR3 spells CASSPDVETQYF. CDR3 DNA sequence: TGCGCCAGCAGCCCGGACGTAGAGACCCAGTACTTC. The J gene is TRBJ2-5, the V gene TRBV5-1; D is unresolved. Per the germline V gene, CDR1 is SGHRS and CDR2 is YFSETQ. The CDR3 is 12 residues long. V lost 4 bases, J lost 4 bases, and 8 bases lay in between.

This clonotype was observed a handful of times. The chain uses TRBV5-8 and TRBJ2-5, with 11 bases identical to TRBD2. V shed 1 base and J 5 bases; nucleotides not matched to a gene: 10. The CDR3 extends over 17 amino acids. Germline V gene sequence: CDR1 SGHTS, CDR2 YDEGEE. CDR3 bases: TGTGCCAGCAGCTTGTATCTGACTAGCGGGGAAGGGGAGACCCAGTACTTC. This encodes CASSLYLTSGEGETQYF.

This chain uses TRBV5-1 with TRBJ2-1, with a weak D call TRBD2 (6 bases). V gave up 3 bases and J gave up 8 bases, with 15 bases separating them. The CDR3 is made up of 14 amino acids. Looked up from germline, CDR1 is SGHRS and CDR2 is YFSETQ. CDR3 loop: CASSWTTPRDEQFF. The CDR3 DNA reads as TGCGCCAGCAGCTGGACTACCCCCAGGGATGAGCAGTTCTTC.

This clonotype was recorded at least ten times. V and J are TRBV2 and TRBJ2-7; 8 bases agree with TRBD2. The germline V gene encodes CDR1 SNHLY and CDR2 FYNNEI. The length of the CDR3 is 13 residues. V shed 6 bases and J 4 bases; nucleotides not matched to a gene: 5. Here the CDR3 DNA reads TGTGCCAGCAGCGCCGGGAGGGCTTACGAGCAGTACTTC. Amino acids: CASSAGRAYEQYF.

This clonotype was seen many times. DNA for the CDR3: TGCGCCAGCTTCCGGGAGGGCTCCTACAATGAGCAGTTCTTC. Protein sequence: CASFREGSYNEQFF. The chain links TRBV5-1 to TRBJ2-1, with 8 bases lining up with TRBD2. Per the germline V gene, CDR1 is SGHRS and CDR2 is YFSETQ. The CDR3 has 14 residues. J was trimmed by 0 bases and V by 7 bases; bases with no gene match: 3.

V and J are TRBV10-3 and TRBJ2-1; D is uncertain. V dropped 3 bases and J dropped 5 bases, with 8 bases sitting between them. This CDR3 spans 13 amino acids. The germline V gene encodes CDR1 ENHRY and CDR2 SYGVKD. The CDR3 DNA reads as TGTGCCATCAGTGACGAGCTAAACAATGAGCAGTTCTTC. Translation: CAISDELNNEQFF.

This clonotype was seen ten or more times. The chain employs TRBV20-1 and TRBJ2-1, with D uncertain. Deletions cut 1 base from V and 2 bases from J, with 18 bases between. Germline V gene lookup returns CDR1 DFQATT and CDR2 SNEGSKA (reference sequence). The CDR3 has 17 residues. The CDR3 nucleotides are TGCAGTGCTAGAGCCCAGGTTCGGCGCAAAGCCTACAATGAGCAGTTCTTC. Amino acids: CSARAQVRRKAYNEQFF.

This clonotype has at least ten counts. The chain combines TRBV12-3 or TRBV12-4 with TRBJ1-1, with a possible D match to TRBD1 (5 bases). The CDR3 totals 15 residues. The V gene lost 4 bases and the J gene lost 5 bases, with 17 bases spanning the gap. The CDR3 coding sequence is TGTGCCAGCAGTTCCGCCACAGGTGGGGGAACTGAAGCTTTCTTT. It translates to CASSSATGGGTEAFF.

This clonotype occurred many times. The chain uses TRBV5-1 and TRBJ2-3; 8 positions agree with TRBD2. J gave up 4 bases and V 3 bases, and 7 bases lay outside the gene matches. Germline CDR1 and CDR2: SGHRS and YFSETQ. The CDR3 has 15 amino acids. CDR3 coding DNA: TGCGCCAGCAGCTGGGGGACTAGTAGCGCAGATACGCAGTATTTT. Protein: CASSWGTSSADTQYF.

The rearrangement links TRBV11-2 to TRBJ2-5; D is unclear. The V and J ends lost 5 bases and 1 base respectively, with 14 bases between them. Germline CDR1 reads SGHAT; CDR2 reads FQNNGV. CDR3 length: 15 amino acids. CDR3 region: CASSRSMVRQETQYF. DNA of the CDR3: TGTGCCAGCAGCCGTAGTATGGTCCGCCAAGAGACCCAGTACTTC.

The chain couples TRBV19 to TRBJ1-2; 7 nucleotides line up with TRBD1. V was clipped by 6 bases and J by 8 bases; unmatched bases: 24. Germline loops: CDR1 LNHDA, CDR2 SQIVND (reference sequence). The CDR3 contains 18 residues. The CDR3 DNA reads TGTGCCAGTAGCCTAGGAGAAACCGGGACAGTCTACACGGGGGGCTACACCTTC. Translation gives CASSLGETGTVYTGGYTF.

This clonotype was picked up many times. The J gene is TRBJ2-6, the V gene TRBV12-3 or TRBV12-4; D unclear. The V and J ends lost 1 base and 0 bases respectively, with 7 bases between them. The CDR3 spans 16 residues. The CDR3 protein is CASSLVISSGANVLTF. DNA for the CDR3: TGTGCCAGCAGTTTAGTCATCAGCTCTGGGGCCAACGTCCTGACTTTC.

The chain joins TRBV4-2 to TRBJ2-2, with TRBD2 matching 12 bases. CDR3 length: 17 residues. V was pared by 1 base and J by 5 bases, with 5 bases of the junction left unmatched. Looked up from germline, CDR1 is LGHNA and CDR2 is YNFKEQ. The DNA of the CDR3 is TGTGCCAGCAGCCAAGTTTCGCTAGCGGGAGGGACCGGGGAGCTGTTTTTT. It yields the protein CASSQVSLAGGTGELFF.